Presented here are 17 T cell receptor beta chains from one specimen sequenced in a study of neoadjuvant anti-PD-1 for oral cavity cancer (dated by TCRdb to the early 2020s). The library was built by means of the immunoSEQ multiplex PCR assay. Entries here come from immuneACCESS through TCRdb and include only in-frame sequences with V and J called. Some clones fail to appear in such tables; in the studies checked, an unresolved V gene covers under half of the shortfall, and the cause of the remainder is unknown. This sample comprises about 72,000 clones, more than 75% of them detected only once. The top ten constitute 3.4% of the sample. In light of the paper, this sample's time point label describes: after neoadjuvant nivolumab, at surgical resection. Specimen: PBMCs, collected after nivolumab (anti-PD-1) treatment. All receptors come from a person aged 40-85 years with oral cavity squamous cell carcinoma.

The V and J genes are TRBV19 and TRBJ2-7; 9 positions match TRBD1. CDR3 length: 14 amino acids. The germline CDR1 and CDR2 sequences are LNHDA and SQIVND (reference sequence). J was trimmed by 3 bases and V by 6 bases; bases with no gene match: 6. The CDR3 sequence is CASSPTGGRYEQYF. The CDR3 bases are TGTGCCAGTAGCCCGACAGGGGGACGCTACGAGCAGTACTTC. Drawing the rest from reference TRBV19 and TRBJ2-7, the complete variable domain is DGGITQSPKYLFRKEGQNVTLSCEQNLNHDAMYWYRQDPGQGLRLIYYSQIVNDFQKGDIAEGYSVSREKKESFPLTVTSAQKNPTAFYLCASSPTGGRYEQYFGPGTRLTVT.

This clone occurred once. V and J are TRBV9 and TRBJ2-3; 9 bases agree with TRBD1. Germline trimming cut 2 bases from V and 4 bases from J; bases unmatched to any gene: 8. The CDR3 contains 16 residues. Germline CDR1 SGDLS, CDR2 YYNGEE. The DNA for the CDR3 is TGTGCCAGCAGCGTGGGACAGGGTAAGACTCCAGATACGCAGTATTTT. Translating gives CASSVGQGKTPDTQYF.

V gene TRBV9 combines with J gene TRBJ2-5, with TRBD1 matching 9 bases. V gave up 3 bases and J gave up 4 bases; unmatched junction bases: 4. CDR3 length: 14 residues. Germline lookup yields CDR1 SGDLS and CDR2 YYNGEE. This chain's CDR3 is CASSATGGPETQYF. The CDR3 coding sequence is TGTGCCAGCAGCGCCACAGGGGGCCCAGAGACCCAGTACTTC.

The V call is TRBV5-1, the J call TRBJ2-6, with D possibly being TRBD2 (5 bases). The V end lost 4 bases, the J end lost 13 bases, and 15 bases lay between the germline ends. The CDR3 is made up of 13 amino acids. From germline, CDR1 is SGHRS and CDR2 YFSETQ. The chain's CDR3 is CASSPEAWQVLTF. Written as DNA, the CDR3 is TGCGCCAGCAGCCCGGAGGCCTGGCAGGTCCTGACTTTC. The complete variable domain, with remaining parts taken from reference TRBV5-1 and TRBJ2-6, reads KAGVTQTPRYLIKTRGQQVTLSCSPISGHRSVSWYQQTPGQGLQFLFEYFSETQRNKGNFPGRFSGRQFSNSRSEMNVSTLELGDSALYLCASSPEAWQVLTFGAGSRLTVL.

CDR3 in amino acids: CAISSPDSNTEAFF. DNA for the CDR3: TGTGCCATCAGTTCGCCAGACAGTAACACTGAAGCTTTCTTT. The rearrangement joins TRBV10-3 to TRBJ1-1, with a possible D match to TRBD1 (5 bases). Germline V gene data show CDR1 as ENHRY and CDR2 as SYGVKD. The CDR3 sequence is 14 residues long. V was shortened by 5 bases and J by 2 bases, with 12 bases between the two germline ends.

CDR3 sequence (DNA): TGTGCCAGCAGCTTACTCTTACCTGGGGCCAACGTCCTGACTTTC. It specifies CASSLLLPGANVLTF. This chain connects TRBV5-8 to TRBJ2-6; D is unresolved. The CDR3 loop spans 15 amino acids. Trimming stripped 2 bases from V and 2 bases from J, with 8 bases between. CDR1 SGHTS and CDR2 YDEGEE come from the germline V gene.

Only a few counts were recorded for this clone. The J gene is TRBJ2-3, the V gene TRBV4-1; TRBD1 is a possible D gene (5 bases). Per germline, CDR1 MGHRA and CDR2 YSYEKL. V was cut by 4 bases and J by 2 bases, with 7 bases left in between. The CDR3 consists of 13 residues. The DNA of the CDR3 is TGCGCCAGCAGCCCCGGACACACAGATACGCAGTATTTT. Translated, it gives CASSPGHTDTQYF.

The rearrangement uses TRBV5-4 and TRBJ2-1, with D unclear. From germline, CDR1 is SGHNT and CDR2 YYREEE (reference sequence). CDR3 size: 12 residues. Trimming shortened V by 4 bases and J by 8 bases, and 10 bases separated the two germline ends. CDR3 protein: CASSLDEYEQFF. CDR3 nucleotides: TGTGCCAGCAGCCTGGATGAATATGAGCAGTTCTTC.

The chain uses TRBV6-1 and TRBJ2-1, with TRBD1 identical over 7 bases. Germline values: CDR1 MNHNS, CDR2 SASEGT. Losses at the gene ends were 5 bases for V and 16 bases for J; bases not matched to a gene: 11. There are 12 residues in the CDR3. For the CDR3, the DNA is TGTGCCAGCAGTCAAGGGGGCGCAGAGACTTTCTTC. This codes for CASSQGGAETFF.

This clone appeared a few times. The V and J genes are TRBV6-1 and TRBJ1-5; D is uncertain. The CDR3 sequence is 11 residues long. Germline V gene data show CDR1 as MNHNS and CDR2 as SASEGT. V lost 5 bases and J 6 bases, leaving 5 bases between the germline ends. The CDR3 DNA reads TGTGCCAGCAGTATAGGTCAGCCCCAGCATTTT. Amino acid sequence: CASSIGQPQHF.

V and J are TRBV28 and TRBJ1-3; 7 nucleotides align to TRBD1. Trimming took 8 bases from V and 4 from J; bases not matched to a gene: 8. CDR3 size: 14 residues. Germline values: CDR1 MDHEN, CDR2 SYDVKM. The CDR3 DNA is TGTGCCAGCGGGTGGACAGGCGGAGGAAACACCATATATTTT. Translation gives CASGWTGGGNTIYF.

The V call is TRBV28, the J call TRBJ1-2; D might be TRBD1 (6 bases). V lost 2 bases and J lost 7, with 17 bases in between. The CDR3 runs to 15 residues. Per the germline V gene, CDR1 is MDHEN and CDR2 is SYDVKM. The CDR3 sequence is CASSLPLAGASGYTF. The CDR3 region has the DNA TGTGCCAGCAGTTTACCCCTGGCAGGGGCGTCTGGCTACACCTTC.

V usage is TRBV6-5 and J usage is TRBJ1-3; D is undetermined. The V end lost 4 bases, the J end lost 4 bases, and 17 bases lay between the germline ends. In germline, CDR1 is MNHEY, CDR2 SVGAGI. CDR3 length: 16 residues. CDR3: CASSSAGPTRGNTIYF. The DNA of the CDR3 is TGTGCCAGCAGTTCCGCCGGGCCAACCCGGGGAAACACCATATATTTT.

The chain joins TRBV5-1 to TRBJ1-5; no clear D. Trimming took 4 bases from V and 3 from J, leaving 14 bases between them. CDR1 is SGHRS, CDR2 YFSETQ, per germline. The CDR3 length is 15 residues. CDR3 loop: CASSEGSGNNQPQHF. CDR3 in DNA: TGCGCCAGCAGCGAGGGTTCGGGGAACAATCAGCCCCAGCATTTT.

The gene calls are TRBV11-2 and TRBJ2-5; the D is unclear. Trimming left V 1 base short and J 7 bases short, with 7 bases between. This CDR3 has 12 amino acids. CDR1 is SGHAT, CDR2 FQNNGV, per germline. Here the CDR3 DNA reads TGTGCCAGCAGCTTAGGCACGATGACCCAGTACTTC. Protein: CASSLGTMTQYF.

The chain carries TRBV9 and TRBJ2-1; D gene ambiguous. The CDR3 is 16 amino acids. Between the trimmed V and J ends, which lost 0 bases and 0 bases, there was a span of 10 bases. The germline V gene has CDR1 SGDLS and CDR2 YYNGEE. The CDR3 sequence: CASSVDVGHSYNEQFF. As DNA, the CDR3 is TGTGCCAGCAGCGTAGATGTGGGCCACTCCTACAATGAGCAGTTCTTC.

J is TRBJ1-2 and V is TRBV27; TRBD1 matches 7 bases. Germline V lookup: CDR1 MNHEY, CDR2 SMNVEV (reference sequence). The CDR3 runs to 14 residues. Trimming removed 7 bases from V and 5 bases from J; junction bases left unmatched: 10. The CDR3 loop reads CASKGGDRLYGYTF. The CDR3 DNA sequence: TGTGCCAGCAAAGGGGGCGACAGGCTATATGGCTACACCTTC.